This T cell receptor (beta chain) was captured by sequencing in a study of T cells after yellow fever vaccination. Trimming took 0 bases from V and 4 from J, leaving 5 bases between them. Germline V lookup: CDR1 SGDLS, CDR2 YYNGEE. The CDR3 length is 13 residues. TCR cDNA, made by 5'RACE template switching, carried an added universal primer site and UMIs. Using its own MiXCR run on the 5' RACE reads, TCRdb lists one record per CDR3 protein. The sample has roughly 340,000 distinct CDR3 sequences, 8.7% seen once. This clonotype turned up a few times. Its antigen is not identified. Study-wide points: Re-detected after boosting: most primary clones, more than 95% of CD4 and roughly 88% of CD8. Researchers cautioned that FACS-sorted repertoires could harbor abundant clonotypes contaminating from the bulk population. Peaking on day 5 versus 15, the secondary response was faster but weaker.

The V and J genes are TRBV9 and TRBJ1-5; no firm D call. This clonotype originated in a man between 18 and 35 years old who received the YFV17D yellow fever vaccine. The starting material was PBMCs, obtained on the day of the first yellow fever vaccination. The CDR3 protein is CASSVAPNQPQHF. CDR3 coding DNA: TGTGCCAGCAGCGTAGCCCCTAATCAGCCCCAGCATTTT.